Sequencing of this TCR beta chain was carried out in a study of blood T cells in healthy people across ages. Germline values: CDR1 MNHEY, CDR2 SMNVEV (reference sequence). V was trimmed by 6 bases and J by 4 bases, leaving 12 bases between them. The CDR3 is 13 amino acids. This clonotype appeared a few times. A J-beta primer mix and a sample-barcoded 5' primer were used in a second PCR of about 6 to 12 cycles. A single record per CDR3 protein comes from TCRdb applying MiXCR to the 5' RACE reads. The table records approximately 1,000,000 distinct CDR3 sequences, roughly two fifths of them present only once. Peripheral blood from each donor was collected in a volume of approximately 10 milliliters. Total RNA was isolated from each sample in quantities of at least 6 micrograms.

The clonotype comes from a man between 18 and 35 years old in good health. The V gene is TRBV27, the J gene TRBJ1-2; D is undetermined. Sample: blood. The CDR3 here is CASSPGFFYGYTF. The CDR3 bases are TGTGCCAGCAGCCCAGGTTTTTTCTATGGCTACACCTTC.